Listed here is a single TCR beta chain. As yet, its antigen is unknown. The data were obtained in a study of identical twins. Whole-study results and caveats: Invariant populations such as MAIT and iNKT cells could partly muddle zero-insertion analyses.

Using its own MiXCR run on the 5' RACE reads, TCRdb lists one record per CDR3 protein. The sample holds fewer than 250,000 distinct CDR3 sequences; around a sixth are singletons and the top ten take over 35%. This CDR3 spans 18 amino acids. V lost 2 bases and J lost 9, with 26 bases in between. Germline CDR1 is SGHAT and CDR2 is FQNNGV. A further study also used this sample, focusing on T cells expressing NK-cell markers. That study reports: Among the eight sequenced donors, seven tested HCMV-seropositive and one tested seronegative. Unclear, still, was the HCMV specificity of the expanded NKG2C+ T cell clones.

V usage is TRBV11-2 and J usage is TRBJ2-1; D possibly matches TRBD1 or TRBD2 (6 bases each). This TCR was sampled from a woman under 30 in good health. The sequenced sample consisted of CD8+ T cells sorted from blood. This CDR3 is CASSLRRLRGITGAEQFF. The CDR3 DNA reads TGTGCCAGCAGCTTAAGAAGGCTAAGGGGCATTACGGGGGCTGAGCAGTTCTTC. The full variable domain, in which reference TRBV11-2 and TRBJ2-1 provide the parts outside the CDR3, is EAGVAQSPRYKIIEKRQSVAFWCNPISGHATLYWYQQILGQGPKLLIQFQNNGVVDDSQLPKDRFSAERLKGVDSTLKIQPAKLEDSAVYLCASSLRRLRGITGAEQFFGPGTRLTVL.